This T cell receptor beta chain was identified in a study of blood T cell repertoires in COVID-19 (dated by TCRdb to 2020 to 2022). Regarding the complete study: Samples covering the acute and convalescent phases of COVID-19 were provided by collaborators in the United States, Italy and Spain. The prospective study material was composed of cDNA or gDNA derived from T cells, B-cell-depleted T cells, or PBMCs. Deeply sampled blood TCRbeta repertoires from subjects exposed to, actively infected with, or recovered from COVID-19 were included in the dataset. The repertoires were released in a freely available public database meant as a resource for research on the immune response to SARS-CoV-2. The samples were drawn from two sources: the first 160 participants of the ongoing ImmuneRACE study, and approximately 1,300 subjects contributed by 6 global collaborators. A de-identified subject ID, COVID-19 status, age in years and sex were almost always included in the sample metadata. Where available, HLA class I and class II types were obtained from metadata supplied by the sample provider rather than from assay-based typing. Paper-wide results and their limitations: The amount of clinical and demographic metadata varied by source and participant and was provided uncurated.

Taken from cysteine to phenylalanine, the CDR3 has 16 residues. The DNA shown is the 48-base CDR3, in frame from base 1. V drops 4 bases and J drops 5 bases, leaving 20 bases in between. According to the germline V gene (reference sequence), CDR1 reads SEHNR and CDR2 reads FQNEAQ. Comments on this clone: Which antigen it targets is not known. Within one base of it there is no much larger clone, and no base qualities were kept.

Enrolling through a virtual design, the prospective study's participants ranged in age from roughly 18 to 95 years and lived across 20 to 25 United States geographic areas. In the prospective study, cohorts were assigned on the basis of participant-reported clinical history obtained from a screening survey and a study questionnaire. A participant counted as exposed if, within 2 weeks of entering the study, that participant had been in contact with someone who had a PCR-confirmed or clinician-diagnosed COVID-19 case. In the prospective study, whole blood, serum and a nasopharyngeal or oropharyngeal swab were collected from each participant by mobile phlebotomists. Additional blood draws and questionnaires over a roughly two-month period could optionally be provided by prospective study participants. Blood samples from the prospective study were shipped frozen or at room temperature prior to DNA extraction.

TCRbeta CDR3 regions were amplified from genomic DNA using the immunoSEQ Assay, a bias-controlled multiplex PCR. The study's own analysis went as follows. Within the assay, amplification of reference gene primers was used to estimate how many nucleated cells each sample contained. To quantify the absolute abundance of each unique TCRbeta CDR3 rearrangement, sequence reads were collapsed and filtered. For each sample, productive Simpson clonality was calculated as the square root of Simpson's diversity index across productive rearrangements. What TCRdb holds here is the immuneACCESS table cut down to in-frame rearrangements. Part of the clones is not present; checked against another copy, under half of the missing clones reflect an unresolved V gene, and the others are unexplained. The V and J calls and clone size were taken over from that table, and D and trimming were inferred from the DNA. This sample is represented by approximately 340,000 clones; just over 90% of them were singletons. Around 0.94% of the sample is held by the ten biggest clonotypes.

The chain was built from TRBV7-9 and TRBJ2-5; the best D guess is TRBD1, with 6 bases matching. The material sequenced was PBMCs or T cells enriched from blood (not recorded which). This clonotype was sampled from a woman aged 40 to 50 who had been exposed to COVID-19. The DNA reads TGTGCCAGCAGCTCCTTCCTCCTACAGGGCCGGGAGACCCAGTACTTC. Its amino acids are CASSSFLLQGRETQYF.